Listed here are 7 T cell receptor beta chains from one sample, sequenced in a study of shared clonotypes between healthy human individuals. Only in-frame clones appear in the TCRdb table, and some are missing; sequencing was by immunoSEQ multiplex PCR. The sample shows 330,000 or so clones, more than 60% of them seen only once. The sequenced sample was memory CD4+ T cells sorted from blood. Documented subset: CD45RA-negative fraction. These receptors originate from a man under 40 in good health.

The rearrangement joins TRBV2 to TRBJ1-5, with D possibly matching TRBD1 (6 bases). V lost 3 bases to trimming and J lost 5 bases, with 14 bases between them. In germline, CDR1 is SNHLY, CDR2 FYNNEI. This CDR3 region has 15 residues. CDR3 DNA: TGTGCCAGCAGTGAGTCAGGGGTCCCTTATCAGCCCCAGCATTTT. This gives the protein CASSESGVPYQPQHF. Together with reference TRBV2 and TRBJ1-5, the CDR3 gives the full variable domain: EPEVTQTPSHQVTQMGQEVILRCVPISNHLYFYWYRQILGQKVEFLVSFYNNEISEKSEIFDDQFSVERPDGSNFTLKIRSTKLEDSAMYFCASSESGVPYQPQHFGDGTRLSIL.

The chain employs TRBV6-1 and TRBJ1-2; D is perhaps TRBD1 (6 bases). The germline V gene encodes CDR1 MNHNS and CDR2 SASEGT. Trimming took off 2 bases at V and 3 bases at J, with 13 bases between the two ends. The CDR3 is 15 amino acids. The CDR3 is CASSEFRGAYYGYTF. DNA for the CDR3: TGTGCCAGCAGTGAATTTAGGGGGGCCTACTATGGCTACACCTTC.

The chain is built from TRBV27 and TRBJ2-7; a weak D match, TRBD1 (5 bases). V lost 3 bases and J 0 bases, leaving 6 bases between the germline ends. Germline V lookup: CDR1 MNHEY, CDR2 SMNVEV (reference sequence). The CDR3 has 13 residues. CDR3 sequence reads: CASSFRVSYEQYF. In DNA, the CDR3 is TGTGCCAGCAGTTTCAGGGTCTCCTACGAGCAGTACTTC.

This chain uses TRBV9 with TRBJ2-1; a possible D gene is TRBD2 (6 bases). With 0 bases removed from V and 1 base from J, the gap between germline ends came to 11 bases. The CDR3 contains 16 residues. Germline V gene sequence: CDR1 SGDLS, CDR2 YYNGEE. The CDR3 bases are TGTGCCAGCAGCGTAGGGGCGGGAATATCCTACAATGAGCAGTTCTTC. Residues: CASSVGAGISYNEQFF.

The rearrangement joins TRBV7-2 to TRBJ1-2, with D unresolved. Germline loops: CDR1 SGHTA, CDR2 FQGNSA. Trimming removed 0 bases from V and 4 bases from J, with 12 bases in between. The CDR3 sequence is 15 residues long. Written as DNA, the CDR3 is TGTGCCAGCAGCTTAGCAGTTGGCAGCCCCTATGGCTACACCTTC. Translated, it gives CASSLAVGSPYGYTF.

V is TRBV6-1 and J is TRBJ1-2; 7 bases align to TRBD1. J gave up 1 base and V 0 bases, and 2 bases lay outside the gene matches. The CDR3 contains 15 residues. The germline V gene has CDR1 MNHNS and CDR2 SASEGT. The CDR3: CASSEAGTVNYGYTF. DNA for the CDR3: TGTGCCAGCAGTGAAGCGGGGACAGTTAACTATGGCTACACCTTC.

J is TRBJ2-2 and V is TRBV9, with D possibly matching TRBD2 (6 bases). Per germline, CDR1 SGDLS and CDR2 YYNGEE. This CDR3 region has 15 residues. V was trimmed by 0 bases and J by 4 bases, leaving 10 bases between them. CDR3 sequence (DNA): TGTGCCAGCAGCGTAGTGGGCGGGACCACCGGGGAGCTGTTTTTT. Translation: CASSVVGGTTGELFF.